A selection of T cell receptor beta chains follows, all from one sample in a study of blood T cell repertoires in COVID-19. Using immunoSEQ multiplex PCR, the repertoire was profiled, and TCRdb retains in-frame clones only, with some absent. The sample yields 140,000 or so clones, roughly 90% seen once. Sequenced material: peripheral blood. Receptor source: a woman aged 45 to 65 with acute or convalescent COVID-19. Both conserved end residues are part of each CDR3. Fields, in order: J gene, V gene, D gene, CDR3 DNA, CDR3 protein. The D gene is left open where the match is weak.

TRBJ1-5	TRBV7-9	.	TGTGCCAGCAGCTTAACCTACAATCAGCCCCAGCATTTT	CASSLTYNQPQHF
TRBJ2-3	TRBV5-8	TRBD1	TGTGCCAGCAGCCCTCAGGGGGCAGATACGCAGTATTTT	CASSPQGADTQYF
TRBJ1-4	TRBV6-2/TRBV6-3	TRBD1	TGTGCCAGCAGTTCGACAGGGGGCGACGAAAAACTGTTTTTT	CASSSTGGDEKLFF
TRBJ2-3	TRBV11-2	TRBD2	TGTGCCAGCAGCTACGGACTAGCGGGGGCAGATACGCAGTATTTT	CASSYGLAGADTQYF
TRBJ1-2	TRBV7-2	.	TGTGCCAGCAGCTTAGGGGCAGGGGCCCTTAACTATGGCTACACCTTC	CASSLGAGALNYGYTF
TRBJ1-1	TRBV5-1	.	TGCGCCAGCAGCTTTACCGGACAGGAAGCTTTCTTT	CASSFTGQEAFF
TRBJ2-3	TRBV7-9	TRBD2	TGTGCCAGCAGAAACGGACTAGCGGGGGGCCTGACTAGCACAGATACGCAGTATTTT	CASRNGLAGGLTSTDTQYF
TRBJ1-5	TRBV3-1/TRBV3-2	TRBD1	TGTGCCAGCAGCCAGGGGACAGGGCTGCCCCAGCATTTT	CASSQGTGLPQHF
TRBJ2-6	TRBV3-1/TRBV3-2	.	TGTGCCAGCAGCCAAGCCATCAACTCTGGGGCCAACGTCCTGACTTTC	CASSQAINSGANVLTF
TRBJ2-7	TRBV5-4	.	TGTGCCAGCAGCTTACTGACGGGCTCCTACGAGCAGTACTTC	CASSLLTGSYEQYF
TRBJ2-7	TRBV9	.	TGTGCCAGCAGCGTAGGCGTTAAGGGGGACCAGAAGTACGAGCAGTACTTC	CASSVGVKGDQKYEQYF
TRBJ2-7	TRBV5-4	.	TGTGCCAGCAGCTTGGGTGGAGGGACAGTCTACGAGCAGTACTTC	CASSLGGGTVYEQYF
TRBJ2-7	TRBV11-1	TRBD1	TGTGCCAGCAGCTGGGACAGGGTATACGAGCAGTACTTC	CASSWDRVYEQYF
TRBJ2-2	TRBV11-2	.	TGTGCCAGCAGCCGCTCAGGGGTTACCACCGGGGAGCTGTTTTTT	CASSRSGVTTGELFF
TRBJ2-1	TRBV11-2	TRBD1	TGTGCCAGCAGCACCCTTGATGGGACAGCTTACAATGAGCAGTTCTTC	CASSTLDGTAYNEQFF
TRBJ2-1	TRBV7-3	TRBD2	TGTGCCAGCAGCTTTCAAGCGGGAGCGTACAATGAGCAGTTCTTC	CASSFQAGAYNEQFF
TRBJ2-1	TRBV7-9	TRBD2	TGTGCCAGCAGCCCCGGACTAGTTAGCTACAATGAGCAGTTCTTC	CASSPGLVSYNEQFF